The 14 T cell receptor beta chains below come from one sample, sequenced in a study of control samples from healthy donors and cancer patients. Some clones are missing from TCRdb's copy, which holds only in-frame ones; the method was immunoSEQ multiplex PCR. The profile shows 170,000 or so clones, about 90% of them singletons. The sample was blood. These receptors all stem from a woman aged 40 to 50 in good health.

The chain has TRBV19 and TRBJ2-3; no reliable D call. Trimming shortened V by 6 bases and J by 1 base, and 8 bases separated the two germline ends. Germline CDR1 is LNHDA and CDR2 is SQIVND (reference sequence). CDR3 length equals 13 residues. CDR3 DNA sequence: TGTGCCAGTAGGCCGGCCGGCACAGATACGCAGTATTTT. Protein: CASRPAGTDTQYF.

The chain joins TRBV6-6 to TRBJ1-2; D may be TRBD1 (5 bases). Germline V gene lookup returns CDR1 MNHNY and CDR2 SVGAGI (reference sequence). Trimming took off 0 bases at V and 3 bases at J, with 8 bases between the two ends. This CDR3 is 14 amino acids long. This CDR3 is CASSYSGDHYGYTF. The CDR3 DNA follows: TGTGCCAGCAGTTACTCAGGGGACCACTATGGCTACACCTTC.

This clone has only one observation. The rearrangement uses TRBV11-2 and TRBJ2-5; D ambiguous. Germline assignment: CDR1 SGHAT and CDR2 FQNNGV. Trimming took off 4 bases at V and 3 bases at J, with 12 bases between the two ends. This CDR3 has 14 residues. CDR3 region: CASSSWLGEETQYF. Here the CDR3 DNA reads TGTGCCAGCAGCTCCTGGTTGGGTGAAGAGACCCAGTACTTC.

The rearrangement uses TRBV2 and TRBJ1-2; 9 nucleotides line up with TRBD1. CDR1 is SNHLY and CDR2 is FYNNEI in the germline V gene. The CDR3 is made up of 13 amino acids. V gave up 8 bases and J gave up 3 bases; unmatched junction bases: 4. This chain's CDR3 is CASGDREDYGYTF. The CDR3, as DNA: TGTGCCAGCGGGGACAGGGAGGACTATGGCTACACCTTC.

The chain recombines TRBV7-9 with TRBJ2-7; 9 bases fit TRBD2. V dropped 3 bases and J dropped 6; count of bases not matched to a gene: 6. The germline V gene encodes CDR1 SEHNR and CDR2 FQNEAQ (reference sequence). The CDR3 extends over 14 amino acids. CDR3 loop: CASSFGLAIAEQYF. The CDR3 bases are TGTGCCAGCAGCTTTGGACTAGCGATCGCCGAGCAGTACTTC.

This sequence joins TRBV7-9 and TRBJ1-6; D gene uncertain. CDR1 and CDR2 (germline): SEHNR, FQNEAQ (reference sequence). The CDR3 length is 13 residues. V lost 6 bases and J lost 16, with 19 bases in between. The CDR3 nucleotides read TGTGCCAGCAGATCCGAGCTACTTTTGGGGCTCCACTTT. Protein: CASRSELLLGLHF.

The chain employs TRBV9 and TRBJ2-2; 7 positions agree with TRBD2. V gave up 2 bases and J gave up 2 bases; unmatched junction bases: 9. CDR1 is SGDLS and CDR2 is YYNGEE in the germline V gene. The CDR3 loop spans 17 amino acids. CDR3 nucleotides: TGTGCCAGCAGCGTGACCTCGGGGGGTATTAACACCGGGGAGCTGTTTTTT. Encoded protein: CASSVTSGGINTGELFF.

The chain couples TRBV5-6 to TRBJ1-2; unclear D gene. CDR1 is SGHDT, CDR2 YYEEEE, per germline. V lost 6 bases to trimming and J lost 8 bases, with 17 bases between them. This CDR3 region has 13 residues. The CDR3 is CASTLAAAKGYTF. The CDR3 coding sequence is TGTGCCAGCACCCTCGCGGCAGCTAAGGGCTACACCTTC.

The chain links TRBV28 to TRBJ1-3; D may be TRBD1 (5 bases). The CDR3 has 13 amino acids. With 6 bases removed from V and 11 bases from J, the gap between germline ends came to 17 bases. Per germline, CDR1 MDHEN and CDR2 SYDVKM. DNA of the CDR3: TGTGCCAGCAGGAAAGTCGGTAGGGGATCCATATATTTT. This encodes CASRKVGRGSIYF. Full variable domain (rest looked up from reference TRBV28 and TRBJ1-3): DVKVTQSSRYLVKRTGEKVFLECVQDMDHENMFWYRQDPGLGLRLIYFSYDVKMKEKGDIPEGYSVSREKKERFSLILESASTNQTSMYLCASRKVGRGSIYFGEGSWLTVV.

The chain has TRBV28 and TRBJ2-5; 9 nucleotides agree with TRBD2. V dropped 2 bases and J dropped 1; count of bases not matched to a gene: 2. Germline values: CDR1 MDHEN, CDR2 SYDVKM. The CDR3 sequence is 15 residues long. The CDR3 bases are TGTGCCAGCAGTTTAGCGGGGGGGCCCCAAGAGACCCAGTACTTC. This codes for CASSLAGGPQETQYF. Based on the CDR3 plus reference TRBV28 and TRBJ2-5, the full variable domain is DVKVTQSSRYLVKRTGEKVFLECVQDMDHENMFWYRQDPGLGLRLIYFSYDVKMKEKGDIPEGYSVSREKKERFSLILESASTNQTSMYLCASSLAGGPQETQYFGPGTRLLVL.

The chain carries TRBV18 and TRBJ1-6, with TRBD1 identical over 7 bases. The length of the CDR3 is 18 residues. V was pared by 2 bases and J by 5 bases, with 12 bases of the junction left unmatched. CDR1 is KGHSH and CDR2 is LQKENI in the germline V gene. The CDR3 is CASSPLPGQDWDNSPLHF. In DNA, the CDR3 is TGTGCCAGCTCACCATTACCAGGACAGGATTGGGATAATTCACCCCTCCACTTT.

The rearrangement uses TRBV19 and TRBJ1-2; the D gene is possibly TRBD1 (6 bases). The CDR3 sequence is 15 residues long. The germline V gene encodes CDR1 LNHDA and CDR2 SQIVND (reference sequence). The V gene lost 6 bases and the J gene lost 4 bases, with 18 bases spanning the gap. CDR3 DNA sequence: TGTGCCAGTAGGGTGGACAGCGCCCGATCCTATGGCTACACCTTC. Its protein product is CASRVDSARSYGYTF.

This chain uses TRBV3-1 (or the pseudogene TRBV3-2) with TRBJ1-1, with D possibly being TRBD1 (5 bases). Germline loops: CDR1 LGHDT, CDR2 YNNKEL (reference sequence). Trimming took 2 bases from V and 4 from J, leaving 8 bases between them. The CDR3 has 13 amino acids. CDR3 amino acids: CASSQQGPTEAFF. For the CDR3, the DNA is TGTGCCAGCAGCCAACAGGGACCCACTGAAGCTTTCTTT.

The rearrangement links TRBV27 to TRBJ2-2, with 7 bases matching TRBD1. The germline gives CDR1 MNHEY, CDR2 SMNVEV (reference sequence). Germline trimming cut 3 bases from V and 4 bases from J; bases unmatched to any gene: 5. The CDR3 covers 15 residues. The CDR3 DNA follows: TGTGCCAGCAGTTTCCGATACAGGGGCACCGGGGAGCTGTTTTTT. Amino acid sequence: CASSFRYRGTGELFF.